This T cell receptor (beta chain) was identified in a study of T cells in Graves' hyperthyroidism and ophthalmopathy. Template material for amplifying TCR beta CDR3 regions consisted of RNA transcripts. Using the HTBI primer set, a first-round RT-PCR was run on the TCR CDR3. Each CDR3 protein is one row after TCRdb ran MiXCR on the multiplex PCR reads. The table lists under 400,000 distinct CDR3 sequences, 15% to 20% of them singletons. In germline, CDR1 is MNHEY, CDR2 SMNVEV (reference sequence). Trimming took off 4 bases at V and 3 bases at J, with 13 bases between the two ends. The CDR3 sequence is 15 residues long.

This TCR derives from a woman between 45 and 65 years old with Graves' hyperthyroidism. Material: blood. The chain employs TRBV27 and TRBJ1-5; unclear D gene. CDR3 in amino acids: CASSSPREPNQPQHF. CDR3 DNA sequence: TGTGCCAGCAGTTCGCCACGGGAGCCCAATCAGCCCCAGCATTTT.